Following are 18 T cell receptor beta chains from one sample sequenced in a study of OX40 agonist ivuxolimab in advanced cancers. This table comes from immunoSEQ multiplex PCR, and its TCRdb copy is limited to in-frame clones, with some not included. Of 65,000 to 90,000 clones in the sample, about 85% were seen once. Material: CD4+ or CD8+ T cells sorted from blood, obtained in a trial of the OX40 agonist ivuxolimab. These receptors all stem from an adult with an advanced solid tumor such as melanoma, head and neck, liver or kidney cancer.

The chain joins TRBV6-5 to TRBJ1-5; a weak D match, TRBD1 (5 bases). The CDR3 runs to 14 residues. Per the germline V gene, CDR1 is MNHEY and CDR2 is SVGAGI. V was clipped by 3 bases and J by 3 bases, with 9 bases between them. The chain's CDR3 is CASSYQGLNQPQHF. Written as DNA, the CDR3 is TGTGCCAGCAGTTATCAGGGACTCAATCAGCCCCAGCATTTT.

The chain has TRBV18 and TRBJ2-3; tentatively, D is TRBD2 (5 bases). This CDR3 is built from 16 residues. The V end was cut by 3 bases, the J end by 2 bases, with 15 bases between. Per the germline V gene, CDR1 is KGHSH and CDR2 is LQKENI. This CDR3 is CASSPVRAATTDTQYF. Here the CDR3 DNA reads TGTGCCAGCTCACCGGTGCGGGCGGCTACCACAGATACGCAGTATTTT.

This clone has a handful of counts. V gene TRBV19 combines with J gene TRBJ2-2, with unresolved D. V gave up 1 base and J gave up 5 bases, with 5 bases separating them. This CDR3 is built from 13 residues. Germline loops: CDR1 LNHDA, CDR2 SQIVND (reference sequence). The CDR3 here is CASSIARTGELFF. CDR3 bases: TGTGCCAGTAGTATAGCGAGGACCGGGGAGCTGTTTTTT.

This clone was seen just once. CDR3 bases: TGTGCCAGCAGCTTACGGGGGGATGAGCAGTTCTTC. It encodes CASSLRGDEQFF. The V gene is TRBV7-6, the J gene TRBJ2-1, with TRBD2 matching over 7 bases. Looked up from germline, CDR1 is SGHVS and CDR2 is FNYEAQ. The CDR3 loop spans 12 amino acids. The V and J ends lost 2 bases and 8 bases, in that order; junction bases with no gene match: 0.

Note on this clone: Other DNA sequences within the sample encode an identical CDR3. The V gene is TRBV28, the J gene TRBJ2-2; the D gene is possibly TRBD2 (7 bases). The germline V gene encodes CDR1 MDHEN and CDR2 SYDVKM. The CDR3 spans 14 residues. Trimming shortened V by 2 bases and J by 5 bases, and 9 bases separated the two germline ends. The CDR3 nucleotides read TGTGCCAGCAGTTTAGGGGGGGCGACCGGGGAGCTGTTTTTT. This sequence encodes CASSLGGATGELFF.

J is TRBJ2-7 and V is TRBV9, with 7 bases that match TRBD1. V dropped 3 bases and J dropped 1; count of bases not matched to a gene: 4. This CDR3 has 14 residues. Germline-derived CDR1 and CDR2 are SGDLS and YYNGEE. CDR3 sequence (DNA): TGTGCCAGCAGCGCAGACAGGGCTTCCTACGAGCAGTACTTC. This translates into CASSADRASYEQYF.

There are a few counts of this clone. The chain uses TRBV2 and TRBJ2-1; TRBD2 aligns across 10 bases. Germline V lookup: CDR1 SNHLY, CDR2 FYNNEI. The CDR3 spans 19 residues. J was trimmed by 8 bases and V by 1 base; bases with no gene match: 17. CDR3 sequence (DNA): TGTGCCAGCAGTGAAGTCGGGTGGAGCGGGAGGGCCCTCAACGATGAGCAGTTCTTC. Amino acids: CASSEVGWSGRALNDEQFF.

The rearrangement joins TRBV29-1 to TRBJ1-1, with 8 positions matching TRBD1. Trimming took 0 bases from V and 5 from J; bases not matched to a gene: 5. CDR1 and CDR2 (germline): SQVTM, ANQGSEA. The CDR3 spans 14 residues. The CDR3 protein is CSVEESGGRTEAFF. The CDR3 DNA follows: TGCAGCGTTGAAGAATCAGGGGGCCGGACTGAAGCTTTCTTT.

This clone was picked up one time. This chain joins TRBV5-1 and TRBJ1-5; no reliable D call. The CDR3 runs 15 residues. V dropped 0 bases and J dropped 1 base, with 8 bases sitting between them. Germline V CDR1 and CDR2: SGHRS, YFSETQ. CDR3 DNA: TGCGCCAGCAGCTTGGCCGGAGGGAGCAATCAGCCCCAGCATTTT. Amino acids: CASSLAGGSNQPQHF.

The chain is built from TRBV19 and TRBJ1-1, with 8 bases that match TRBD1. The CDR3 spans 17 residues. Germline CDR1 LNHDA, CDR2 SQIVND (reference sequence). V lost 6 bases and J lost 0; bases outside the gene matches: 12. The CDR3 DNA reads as TGTGCCAGTAGAAGGAAAACAGGGGGAGATATGAACACTGAAGCTTTCTTT. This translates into CASRRKTGGDMNTEAFF. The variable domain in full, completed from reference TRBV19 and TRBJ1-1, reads DGGITQSPKYLFRKEGQNVTLSCEQNLNHDAMYWYRQDPGQGLRLIYYSQIVNDFQKGDIAEGYSVSREKKESFPLTVTSAQKNPTAFYLCASRRKTGGDMNTEAFFGQGTRLTVV.

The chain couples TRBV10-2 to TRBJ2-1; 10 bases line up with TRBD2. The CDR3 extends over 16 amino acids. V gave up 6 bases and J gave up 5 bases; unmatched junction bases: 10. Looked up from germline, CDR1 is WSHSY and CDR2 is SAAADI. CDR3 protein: CASRDRTSGHNNEQFF. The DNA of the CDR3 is TGCGCCAGCAGGGACCGGACTAGCGGACACAACAATGAGCAGTTCTTC.

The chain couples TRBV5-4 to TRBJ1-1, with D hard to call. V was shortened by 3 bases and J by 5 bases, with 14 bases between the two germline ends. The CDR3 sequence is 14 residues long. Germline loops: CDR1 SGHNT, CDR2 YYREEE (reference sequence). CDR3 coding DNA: TGTGCCAGCAGCTCCAGCAGTATGGGGACTGAAGCTTTCTTT. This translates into CASSSSSMGTEAFF.

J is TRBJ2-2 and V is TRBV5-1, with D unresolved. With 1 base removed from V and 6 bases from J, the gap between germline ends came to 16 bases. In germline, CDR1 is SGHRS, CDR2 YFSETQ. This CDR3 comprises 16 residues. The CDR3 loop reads CASSLFSGGRAGELFF. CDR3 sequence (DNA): TGCGCCAGCAGCTTGTTCTCTGGCGGAAGGGCCGGGGAGCTGTTTTTT. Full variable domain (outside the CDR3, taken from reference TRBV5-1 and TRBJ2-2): KAGVTQTPRYLIKTRGQQVTLSCSPISGHRSVSWYQQTPGQGLQFLFEYFSETQRNKGNFPGRFSGRQFSNSRSEMNVSTLELGDSALYLCASSLFSGGRAGELFFGEGSRLTVL.

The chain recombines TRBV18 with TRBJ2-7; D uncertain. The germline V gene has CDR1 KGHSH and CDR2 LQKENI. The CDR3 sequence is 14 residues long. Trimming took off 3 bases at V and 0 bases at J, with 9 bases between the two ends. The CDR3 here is CASSPAATSYEQYF. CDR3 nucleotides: TGTGCCAGCTCACCTGCAGCAACCTCCTACGAGCAGTACTTC.

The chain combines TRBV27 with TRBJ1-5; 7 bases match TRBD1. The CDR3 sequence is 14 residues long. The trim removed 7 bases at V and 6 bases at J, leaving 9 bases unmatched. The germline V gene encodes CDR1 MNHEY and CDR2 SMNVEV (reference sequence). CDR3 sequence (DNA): TGTGCCAGCATGAAAGGGACAGACGGTCAGCCCCAGCATTTT. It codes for CASMKGTDGQPQHF.

The CDR3 reads CASSAGRGETQYF. Written as DNA, the CDR3 is TGTGCCAGCAGCGCGGGACGGGGAGAGACCCAGTACTTC. The chain couples TRBV7-6 to TRBJ2-5; D is perhaps TRBD2 (6 bases). The CDR3 sequence is 13 residues long. From germline, CDR1 is SGHVS and CDR2 FNYEAQ. Trimming stripped 5 bases from V and 4 bases from J, with 11 bases between.

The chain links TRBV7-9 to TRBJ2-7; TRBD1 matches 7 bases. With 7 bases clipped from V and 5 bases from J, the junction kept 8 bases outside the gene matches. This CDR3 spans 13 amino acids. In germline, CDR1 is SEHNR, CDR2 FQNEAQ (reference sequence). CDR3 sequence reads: CASTRQGPNEQYF. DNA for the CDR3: TGTGCCAGCACCCGACAGGGTCCAAACGAGCAGTACTTC.

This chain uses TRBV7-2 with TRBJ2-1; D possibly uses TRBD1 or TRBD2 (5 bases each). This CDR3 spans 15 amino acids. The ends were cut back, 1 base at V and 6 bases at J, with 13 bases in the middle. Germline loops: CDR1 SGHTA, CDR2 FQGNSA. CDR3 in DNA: TGTGCCAGCAGCTTAGTCGGGTGGGGACCCAATGAGCAGTTCTTC. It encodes CASSLVGWGPNEQFF.